This T cell receptor (beta chain) appears in the sequencing data of a study of cytomegalovirus exposure and HLA in healthy donors. Findings and caveats of the study: Accurate prediction of most subjects' HLA-A and HLA-B alleles from TCR beta sequences was reported. Accounts indicate the classifier identified cytomegalovirus status with strong specificity and sensitivity. The Asian-associated ancestry cluster reportedly had fewer N-insertions than the roughly 720-donor mean in a later analysis. A later analysis showed TCR association rates differing by HLA locus, peaking at DRB1 and lowest at HLA-C.

Use of 60 Vbeta and 13 Jbeta primers characterized the PCR. The repertoire was sequenced with immunoSEQ multiplex PCR; TCRdb's copy has only in-frame clones and lacks some. The table has about 120,000 clones, roughly four fifths seen once. V was trimmed by 2 bases and J by 6 bases, leaving 17 bases between them. This CDR3 has 15 amino acids. Germline CDR1 and CDR2: SGHRS and YFSETQ. This clone was counted once. Its antigen is not known. This receptor was taken from a woman younger than 35 in good health and CMV-seronegative. Sequenced: PBMCs. This chain joins TRBV5-1 and TRBJ1-2; a weak D match, TRBD1 (5 bases). The CDR3 DNA reads as TGCGCCAGCAGCTTCCAAGAATTGGACACGGATGGCTACACCTTC. This sequence encodes CASSFQELDTDGYTF. Drawing the rest from reference TRBV5-1 and TRBJ1-2, the complete variable domain is KAGVTQTPRYLIKTRGQQVTLSCSPISGHRSVSWYQQTPGQGLQFLFEYFSETQRNKGNFPGRFSGRQFSNSRSEMNVSTLELGDSALYLCASSFQELDTDGYTFGSGTRLTVV.